The TCR beta chain described here comes from a study of T-cell memory formation after mild COVID-19. Study-wide findings and caveats: Whether day 37 second-wave clones are SARS-CoV-2-specific was not confirmed. The pre-infection memory compartment contained some responding clones, suggesting cross-reactive memory joined. Clones which contracted sat mainly in CM and EM if CD4+, and in EMRA if CD8+.

In this sample, this clonotype turned up a few times. What it binds is not known. Constant-segment primers and 5'RACE yielded cDNA libraries for TCR alpha and TCR beta, each carrying sample barcodes and UMIs. TCRdb used MiXCR to reprocess the 5' RACE reads, holding one entry per CDR3 protein. Among about 340,000 distinct CDR3 sequences, more than 20% were seen once, and the ten largest hold roughly a fifth. Germline V lookup: CDR1 LGHNA, CDR2 YNFKEQ. This CDR3 is built from 14 residues. V dropped 1 base and J dropped 4 bases, with 8 bases sitting between them. This chain uses TRBV4-2 with TRBJ2-1; D is perhaps TRBD1 or TRBD2 (5 bases each). The sequencing input was PBMCs or a T cell subset sorted from them (not recorded which). The TCR sequence derives from a man between 18 and 35 years old who had mild COVID-19 (a few samples of this study predate the infection). Cell type and time point are not known. The CDR3 loop reads CASSQGGVYNEQFF. The CDR3 DNA follows: TGTGCCAGCAGCCAAGGAGGGGTTTACAATGAGCAGTTCTTC.